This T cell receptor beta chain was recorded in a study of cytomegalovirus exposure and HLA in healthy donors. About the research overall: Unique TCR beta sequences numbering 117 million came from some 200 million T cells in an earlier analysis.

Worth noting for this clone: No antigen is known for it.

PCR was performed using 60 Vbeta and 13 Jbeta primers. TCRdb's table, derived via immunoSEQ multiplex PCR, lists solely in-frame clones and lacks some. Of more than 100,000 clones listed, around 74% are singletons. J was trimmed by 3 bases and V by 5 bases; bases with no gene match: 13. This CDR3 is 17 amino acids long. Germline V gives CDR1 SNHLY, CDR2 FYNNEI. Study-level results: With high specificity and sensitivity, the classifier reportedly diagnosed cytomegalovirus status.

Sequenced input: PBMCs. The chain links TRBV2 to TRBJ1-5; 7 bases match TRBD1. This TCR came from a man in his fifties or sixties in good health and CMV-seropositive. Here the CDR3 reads CASSLRRRQGSNQPQHF. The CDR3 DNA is TGTGCCAGCAGTCTTCGGCGGAGACAGGGTTCCAATCAGCCCCAGCATTTT.